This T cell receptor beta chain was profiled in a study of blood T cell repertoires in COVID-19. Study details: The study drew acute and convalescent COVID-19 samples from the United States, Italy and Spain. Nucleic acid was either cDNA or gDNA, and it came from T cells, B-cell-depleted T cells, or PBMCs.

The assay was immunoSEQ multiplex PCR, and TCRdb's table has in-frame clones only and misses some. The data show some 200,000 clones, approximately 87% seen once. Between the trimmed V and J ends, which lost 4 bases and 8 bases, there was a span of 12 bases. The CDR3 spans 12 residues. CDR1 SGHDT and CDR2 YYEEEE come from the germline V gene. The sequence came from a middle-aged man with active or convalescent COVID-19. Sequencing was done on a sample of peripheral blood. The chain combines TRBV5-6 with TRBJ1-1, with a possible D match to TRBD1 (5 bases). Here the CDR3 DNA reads TGTGCCAGCAGCCTGGGACGGGTAGAAGCTTTCTTT. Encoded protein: CASSLGRVEAFF.